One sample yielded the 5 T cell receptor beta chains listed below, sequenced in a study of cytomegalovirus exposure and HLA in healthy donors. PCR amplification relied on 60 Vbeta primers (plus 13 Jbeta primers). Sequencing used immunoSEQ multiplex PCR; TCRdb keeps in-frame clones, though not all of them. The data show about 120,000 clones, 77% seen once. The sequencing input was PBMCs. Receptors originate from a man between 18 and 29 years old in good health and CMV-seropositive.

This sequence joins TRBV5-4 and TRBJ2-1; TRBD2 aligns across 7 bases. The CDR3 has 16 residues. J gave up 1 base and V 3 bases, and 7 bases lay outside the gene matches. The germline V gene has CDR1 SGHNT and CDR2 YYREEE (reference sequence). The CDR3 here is CASSSTGAGSYNEQFF. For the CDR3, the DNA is TGTGCCAGCAGCTCTACGGGAGCGGGATCCTACAATGAGCAGTTCTTC.

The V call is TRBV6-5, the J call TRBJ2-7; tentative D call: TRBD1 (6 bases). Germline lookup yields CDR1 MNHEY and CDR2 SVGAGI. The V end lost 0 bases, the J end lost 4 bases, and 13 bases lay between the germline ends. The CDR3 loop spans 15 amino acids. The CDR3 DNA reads TGTGCCAGCAGTTACTCGTGGACAGAAACTTACGAGCAGTACTTC. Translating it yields CASSYSWTETYEQYF.

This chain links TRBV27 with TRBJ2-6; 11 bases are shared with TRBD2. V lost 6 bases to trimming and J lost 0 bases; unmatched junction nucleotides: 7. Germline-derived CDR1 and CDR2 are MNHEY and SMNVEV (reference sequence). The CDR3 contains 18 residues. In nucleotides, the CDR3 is TGTGCCAGCAGATTGACGGGACTAGCGGTCTCTGGGGCCAACGTCCTGACTTTC. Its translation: CASRLTGLAVSGANVLTF.

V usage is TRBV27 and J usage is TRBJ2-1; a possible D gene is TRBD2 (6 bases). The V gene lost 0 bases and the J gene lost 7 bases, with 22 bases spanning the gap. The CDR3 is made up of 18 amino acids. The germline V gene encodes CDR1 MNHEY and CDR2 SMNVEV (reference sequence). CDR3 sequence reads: CASSLSPPLAHGPNEQFF. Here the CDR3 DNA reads TGTGCCAGCAGTTTATCCCCCCCTCTAGCGCACGGCCCTAATGAGCAGTTCTTC.

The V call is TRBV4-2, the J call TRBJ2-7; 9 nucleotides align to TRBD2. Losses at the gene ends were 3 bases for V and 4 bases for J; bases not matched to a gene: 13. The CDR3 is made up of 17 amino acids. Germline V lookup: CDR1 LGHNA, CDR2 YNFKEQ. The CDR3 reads CASSHPDGGGAGYEQYF. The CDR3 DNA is TGTGCCAGCAGCCACCCAGACGGCGGGGGGGCCGGGTACGAGCAGTACTTC.